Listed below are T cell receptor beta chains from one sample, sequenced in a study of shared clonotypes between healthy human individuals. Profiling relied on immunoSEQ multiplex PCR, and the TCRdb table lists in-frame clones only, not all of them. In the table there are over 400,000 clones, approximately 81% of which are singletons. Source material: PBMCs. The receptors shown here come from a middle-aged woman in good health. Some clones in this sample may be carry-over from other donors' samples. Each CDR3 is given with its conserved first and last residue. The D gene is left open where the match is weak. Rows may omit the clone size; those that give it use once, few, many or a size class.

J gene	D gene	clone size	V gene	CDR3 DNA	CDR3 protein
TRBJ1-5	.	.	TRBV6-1	TGTGCCAGCAGTGAAGCGAGACAGCTTTGGGATCAGCCCCAGCATTTT	CASSEARQLWDQPQHF
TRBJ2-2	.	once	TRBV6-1	TGTGCCAGCAGTGAACGGGGGCGCGGAGACACCGGGGAGCTGTTTTTT	CASSERGRGDTGELFF
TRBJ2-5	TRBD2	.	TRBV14	TGTGCCAGCAGCATTAGCGGGACGGAGACCCAGTACTTC	CASSISGTETQYF
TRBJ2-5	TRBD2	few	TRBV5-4	TGTGCCAGCAGCCTCGGCGTCGGCGGGAGTAGTCAAGAGACCCAGTACTTC	CASSLGVGGSSQETQYF
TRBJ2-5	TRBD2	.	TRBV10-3	TGTGCCATCAGTGTTGGGGGTAGCGGGGGCGTGGGGACCCAGTACTTC	CAISVGGSGGVGTQYF
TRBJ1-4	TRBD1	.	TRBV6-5	TGTGCCAGCAGCCCTCTGACAGGGGTAAATGAAAAACTGTTTTTT	CASSPLTGVNEKLFF
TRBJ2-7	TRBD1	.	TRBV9	TGTGCCAGCAGCTCCTACGACAGGGACGAACGGGAGCAGTACTTC	CASSSYDRDEREQYF
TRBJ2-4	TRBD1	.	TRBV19	TGTGCCAGTAGTAGGACAGGGGACGGAAACATTCAGTACTTC	CASSRTGDGNIQYF
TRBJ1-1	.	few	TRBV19	TGTGCCAGTGCACCAGGGTATAACACTGAAGCTTTCTTT	CASAPGYNTEAFF
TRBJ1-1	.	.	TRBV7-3	TGTGCCAGCAGCTTACAGTCGAACACTGAAGCTTTCTTT	CASSLQSNTEAFF
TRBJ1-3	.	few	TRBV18	TGTGCCAGCTCATCAGGGGAAGGAAACACCATATATTTT	CASSSGEGNTIYF